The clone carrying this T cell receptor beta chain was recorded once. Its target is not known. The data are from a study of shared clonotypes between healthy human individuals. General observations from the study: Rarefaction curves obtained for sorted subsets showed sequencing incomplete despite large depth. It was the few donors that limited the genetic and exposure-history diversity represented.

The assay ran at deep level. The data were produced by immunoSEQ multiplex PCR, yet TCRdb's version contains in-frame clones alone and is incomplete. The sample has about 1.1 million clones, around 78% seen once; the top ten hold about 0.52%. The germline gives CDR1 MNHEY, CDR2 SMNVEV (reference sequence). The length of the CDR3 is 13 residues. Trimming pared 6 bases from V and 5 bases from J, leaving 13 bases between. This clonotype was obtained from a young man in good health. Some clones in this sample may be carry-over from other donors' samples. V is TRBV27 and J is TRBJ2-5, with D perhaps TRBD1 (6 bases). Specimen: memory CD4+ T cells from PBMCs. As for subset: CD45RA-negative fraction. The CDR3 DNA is TGTGCCAGCAGAAAACAGGGCCAGGAGACCCAGTACTTC. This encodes CASRKQGQETQYF.